This T cell receptor (beta chain) was observed in a study of regulatory T cells in long-lasting Graves disease. Looking at the study overall: Antithyroid drugs had been taken under 3 months by newly diagnosed Graves' patients. The study, taken as a whole, reports: TRBV28, TRBJ1-2 and TRBJ2-5 were segments that persistent disease favored.

In regard to this clonotype: Its antigen is undetermined.

Construction of the TCR beta libraries employed iRepertoire HTBI primers in conjunction with Arm-PCR of CDR3 regions. MiXCR, run by TCRdb on the multiplex PCR reads, gives a single entry per CDR3 protein. This table has some 230,000 distinct CDR3 sequences, about a sixth appearing once. Time point given: newly diagnosed GD, antithyroid drugs for less than 3 months. With RNA extracted from PBMCs as input, the TCR library was made. The patients were enrolled through endocrinology in Xi'an, China. Germline trimming cut 0 bases from V and 0 bases from J; bases unmatched to any gene: 7. Germline-derived CDR1 and CDR2 are SGHRS and YFSETQ. There are 18 residues in the CDR3.

The chain combines TRBV5-1 with TRBJ2-1, with 9 bases matching TRBD2. This specimen was peripheral blood mononuclear cells (PBMCs), taken at new diagnosis, from a patient treated with antithyroid drugs. The clonotype originates from a female donor with Graves disease. This CDR3 reads CASSLEASGISSYNEQFF. The CDR3 DNA reads TGCGCCAGCAGCTTGGAGGCTAGCGGGATTAGCTCCTACAATGAGCAGTTCTTC.